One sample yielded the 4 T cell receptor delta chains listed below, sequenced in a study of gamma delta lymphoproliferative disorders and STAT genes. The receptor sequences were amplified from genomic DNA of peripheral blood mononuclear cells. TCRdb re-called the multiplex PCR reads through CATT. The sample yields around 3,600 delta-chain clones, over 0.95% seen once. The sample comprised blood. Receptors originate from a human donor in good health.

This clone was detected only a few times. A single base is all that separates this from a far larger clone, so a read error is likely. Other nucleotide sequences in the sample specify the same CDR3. The CDR3 bases are TGTGCCTGTGACACCGTTGGGACCCCCAAAGGCAACACCGATAAACTCATCTTT. It specifies CACDTVGTPKGNTDKLIF. The chain couples TRDV2 to TRDJ1; unclear D gene. V was cut by 0 bases and J by 0 bases, with 19 bases left in between. The V gene's germline CDR1 is GEAIGNYY and CDR2 EKD. The CDR3 has 18 residues.

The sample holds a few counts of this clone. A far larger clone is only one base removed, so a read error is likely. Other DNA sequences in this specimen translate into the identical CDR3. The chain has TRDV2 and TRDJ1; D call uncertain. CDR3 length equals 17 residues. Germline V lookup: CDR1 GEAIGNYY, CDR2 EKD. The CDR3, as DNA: TGTGCCTGCGACACGTTAGCCGGATCTACGGACACCGATAAACTCATCTTT. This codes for CACDTLAGSTDTDKLIF.

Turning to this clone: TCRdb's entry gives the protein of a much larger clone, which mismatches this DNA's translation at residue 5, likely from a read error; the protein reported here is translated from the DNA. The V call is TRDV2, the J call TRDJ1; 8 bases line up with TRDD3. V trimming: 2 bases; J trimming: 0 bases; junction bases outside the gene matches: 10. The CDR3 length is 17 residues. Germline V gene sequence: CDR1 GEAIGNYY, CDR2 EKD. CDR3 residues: CACDIVGDGAHTDKLIF. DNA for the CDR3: TGTGCCTGTGACATCGTGGGGGATGGGGCCCACACCGATAAACTCATCTTT.

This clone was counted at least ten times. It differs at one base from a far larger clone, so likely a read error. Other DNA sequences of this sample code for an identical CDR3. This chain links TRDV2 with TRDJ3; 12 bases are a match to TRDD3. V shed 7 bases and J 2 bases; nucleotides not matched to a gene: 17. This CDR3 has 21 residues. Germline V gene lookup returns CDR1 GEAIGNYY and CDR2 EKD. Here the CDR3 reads CACDLVELGDTTAWDTRQMFF. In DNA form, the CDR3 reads TGTGCCTGCGACTTGGTTGAACTGGGGGATACTACGGCCTGGGACACCCGACAGATGTTTTTC.